Many counts were recorded for the clone carrying this TCR beta chain. Its antigen is still unknown. The data originate from a study of T cells in Graves' hyperthyroidism and ophthalmopathy. Overall study results and limits: Among thyroid clonotypes expanded above 0.001, most also appeared in blood.

Patients affected by ophthalmopathy presented a Clinical Activity Score of at least 3, a NOSPECS grade of at least 4, and disease duration below 3 months. From RNA transcripts, TCR beta CDR3 regions were amplified. Researchers ran a first-round RT-PCR on the TCR CDR3 using the HTBI primer set. One entry per CDR3 protein results from TCRdb running MiXCR on the multiplex PCR reads. This sample yields 640,000 or so distinct CDR3 sequences, of which over 12% are seen a single time; less than 9% belongs to the top ten. The TCR sequence derives from a woman aged 18-35 years with Graves' ophthalmopathy. Source material: blood.

The CDR3 protein is CSARDGTGSGTDTQYF. The CDR3 DNA reads as TGCAGTGCTAGAGATGGGACAGGCTCGGGGACAGATACGCAGTATTTT. The J gene is TRBJ2-3, the V gene TRBV20-1, with TRBD1 identical over 8 bases. Per germline, CDR1 DFQATT and CDR2 SNEGSKA (reference sequence). This CDR3 contains 16 residues. V shed 0 bases, J shed 3 bases, and the junction held 8 bases outside the gene matches.